This TCR beta chain was documented in a study of T cell responses to AZD1222 COVID-19 vaccine. Findings and limits, study-wide: There were mostly white British donors and more females than males, and clonal diversity was possibly underestimated.

With regard to this clone: Its antigen is undetermined.

Pooled samples include second doses given at about 4 or 12 weeks. CDR1 and CDR2 (germline): MNHEY, SVGAGI. Trimming stripped 7 bases from V and 2 bases from J, with 12 bases between. This CDR3 has 14 residues. TCRdb keeps only in-frame clones here, not all; method: immunoSEQ multiplex PCR. The top ten hold around 0.98% of the sample, which has 150,000 or so clones, around 90% seen once. The sequence was collected from an adult who received the AZD1222 COVID-19 vaccine. The input for sequencing was peripheral blood, taken 28 days after the second AZD1222 dose. The V gene is TRBV6-5, the J gene TRBJ1-5; D perhaps matches TRBD1 (5 bases). CDR3 region: CASKGRGGNQPQHF. As DNA, the CDR3 is TGTGCCAGCAAGGGAAGGGGTGGCAATCAGCCCCAGCATTTT.